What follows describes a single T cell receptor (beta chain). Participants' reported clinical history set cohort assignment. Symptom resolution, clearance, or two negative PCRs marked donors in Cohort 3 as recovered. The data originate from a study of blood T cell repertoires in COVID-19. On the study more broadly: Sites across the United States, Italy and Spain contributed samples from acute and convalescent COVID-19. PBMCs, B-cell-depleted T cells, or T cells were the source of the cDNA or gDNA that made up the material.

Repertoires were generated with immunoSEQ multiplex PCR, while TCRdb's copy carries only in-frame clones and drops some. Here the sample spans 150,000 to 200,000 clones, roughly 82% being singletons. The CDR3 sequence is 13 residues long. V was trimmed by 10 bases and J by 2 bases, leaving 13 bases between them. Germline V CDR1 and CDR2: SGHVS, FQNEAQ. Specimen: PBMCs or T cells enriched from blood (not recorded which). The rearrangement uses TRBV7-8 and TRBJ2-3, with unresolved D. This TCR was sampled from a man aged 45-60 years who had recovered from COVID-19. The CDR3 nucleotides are TGTGCCACCCTCTTGCGGCCCACAGATACGCAGTATTTT. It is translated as CATLLRPTDTQYF. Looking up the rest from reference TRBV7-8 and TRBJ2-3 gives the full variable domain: GAGVSQSPRYKVAKRGQDVALRCDPISGHVSLFWYQQALGQGPEFLTYFQNEAQLDKSGLPSDRFFAERPEGSVSTLKIQRTQQEDSAVYLCATLLRPTDTQYFGPGTRLTVL.